This T cell receptor beta chain was sequenced during a study of cytomegalovirus exposure and HLA in healthy donors. This clone was observed a few times. The PCR was carried out with 60 Vbeta primers and 13 Jbeta primers. Profiling relied on immunoSEQ multiplex PCR, and the TCRdb table lists in-frame clones only, not all of them. The sample carries 150,000 to 200,000 clones, 86% recorded once. CDR1 is MNHNS, CDR2 SASEGT, per germline. Germline trimming cut 0 bases from V and 11 bases from J; bases unmatched to any gene: 12. The CDR3 extends over 16 amino acids. The sequencing sample was made of PBMCs. The receptor was derived from a young woman in good health and CMV-seronegative. This chain joins TRBV6-1 and TRBJ2-1; 8 bases line up with TRBD1. CDR3: CASSEALRQGTYKQFF. The CDR3 DNA reads TGTGCCAGCAGTGAAGCGTTACGACAGGGGACGTATAAGCAGTTCTTC.